Listed below are T cell receptor beta chains from one sample, sequenced in a study of T-cell reconstitution after alpha-beta-depleted transplantation in children. TCRdb re-derived calls from the PCR reads in MiXCR, one entry per CDR3 protein. The table has hundreds of thousands of distinct CDR3 sequences, about 17% seen once. The material was PBMCs from the stem cell graft donor, obtained from the stem cell graft. The origin of the receptors is a human donor who donated a stem cell graft to a child with acute lymphoblastic leukemia. CDR3s include the opening cysteine and the closing phenylalanine or tryptophan. A D gene is named only where the DNA matches it firmly. A row's size may be missing; if present it is once, few, many or a size class.

V: TRBV5-1; size: NA; D: TRBD1; J: TRBJ2-5; CDR3: CASSLGQGARETQYF; DNA: TGCGCCAGCAGCTTGGGGCAGGGGGCGCGAGAGACCCAGTACTTC
V: TRBV5-8; size: few; D: TRBD1; J: TRBJ2-7; CDR3: CASSLFGTESYEQYF; DNA: TGTGCCAGCAGCTTGTTCGGGACAGAGTCCTACGAGCAGTACTTC
V: TRBV5-1; size: NA; D: NA; J: TRBJ2-3; CDR3: CASSLGSGETDTQYF; DNA: TGCGCCAGCAGCTTGGGGTCAGGGGAAACAGATACGCAGTATTTT
V: TRBV9; size: NA; D: NA; J: TRBJ1-2; CDR3: CASSGPDFYGYTF; DNA: TGTGCCAGCAGCGGACCAGACTTTTATGGCTACACCTTC
V: TRBV5-1; size: many; D: TRBD1; J: TRBJ2-7; CDR3: CASSLGQGVYEQYF; DNA: TGCGCCAGCAGCTTAGGACAGGGGGTCTACGAGCAGTACTTC
V: TRBV6-5; size: NA; D: TRBD2; J: TRBJ2-1; CDR3: CASSPGTSVHNEQFF; DNA: TGTGCCAGCAGTCCGGGGACTAGCGTACACAATGAGCAGTTCTTC
V: TRBV27; size: many; D: NA; J: TRBJ1-5; CDR3: CASSSGSSNQPQHF; DNA: TGTGCCAGCAGTTCCGGTTCTAGCAATCAGCCCCAGCATTTT
V: TRBV10-3; size: NA; D: NA; J: TRBJ1-1; CDR3: CAISESIGPAEAFF; DNA: TGTGCCATCAGTGAGTCGATAGGGCCAGCTGAAGCTTTCTTT
V: TRBV20-1; size: few; D: NA; J: TRBJ2-7; CDR3: CSARVSPVTEYSYEQYF; DNA: TGCAGTGCTAGAGTCTCACCCGTCACAGAATACTCCTACGAGCAGTACTTC
V: TRBV20-1; size: NA; D: NA; J: TRBJ2-7; CDR3: CSARDSGVSYEQYF; DNA: TGCAGTGCTAGAGATTCGGGGGTTAGCTACGAGCAGTACTTC
V: TRBV5-1; size: NA; D: TRBD2; J: TRBJ2-7; CDR3: CASSLAGAGGLNSYEQYF; DNA: TGCGCCAGCAGCTTGGCCGGAGCGGGAGGGCTCAACTCCTACGAGCAGTACTTC
V: TRBV5-1; size: NA; D: NA; J: TRBJ1-1; CDR3: CASAEGVESFF; DNA: TGCGCCAGCGCTGAGGGGGTTGAATCTTTCTTT
V: TRBV3-1; size: few; D: NA; J: TRBJ1-1; CDR3: CASSQDFRSLNTEAFF; DNA: TGTGCCAGCAGCCAAGACTTCCGTAGCCTCAACACTGAAGCTTTCTTT
V: TRBV2; size: few; D: NA; J: TRBJ1-4; CDR3: CASSVGGTRVEKLFF; DNA: TGTGCCAGCAGTGTCGGAGGAACCCGTGTTGAAAAACTGTTTTTT
V: TRBV11-2; size: NA; D: NA; J: TRBJ2-3; CDR3: CASSTRLGDTQYF; DNA: TGTGCCAGCAGCACTCGACTAGGAGATACGCAGTATTTT
V: TRBV12-3/TRBV12-4; size: NA; D: NA; J: TRBJ1-1; CDR3: CASSGSAFEAFF; DNA: TGTGCCAGCAGTGGTTCGGCATTCGAAGCTTTCTTT
V: TRBV11-1; size: NA; D: NA; J: TRBJ1-1; CDR3: CASSLVEGVRTEAFF; DNA: TGTGCCAGCAGCTTAGTGGAGGGCGTTAGGACTGAAGCTTTCTTT
V: TRBV29-1; size: many; D: TRBD2; J: TRBJ2-5; CDR3: CSVERGLEETQYF; DNA: TGCAGCGTTGAACGGGGACTAGAAGAGACCCAGTACTTC
V: TRBV27; size: NA; D: NA; J: TRBJ2-3; CDR3: CASSFSGAGGTQYF; DNA: TGTGCCAGCAGTTTTTCGGGCGCTGGTGGTACGCAGTATTTT
V: TRBV5-1; size: NA; D: TRBD1; J: TRBJ2-7; CDR3: CASSLEGAISYEQYF; DNA: TGCGCCAGCAGCTTGGAGGGGGCGATCTCCTACGAGCAGTACTTC
V: TRBV5-5; size: NA; D: TRBD1; J: TRBJ1-5; CDR3: CASSSVPGQGWANQPQHF; DNA: TGTGCCAGCAGCTCAGTCCCGGGACAGGGTTGGGCCAATCAGCCCCAGCATTTT